Following are 23 T cell receptor beta chains from one sample sequenced in a study of glioma-infiltrating T cells. The iRepertoire nested amplicon-rescue multiplex PCR amplified TCR alpha and beta CDR3s from RNA. TCRdb called the multiplex PCR reads again in MiXCR, with one record for every CDR3 protein. The data hold about 410,000 distinct CDR3 sequences, with around 45% observed a single time. Material: glioma tissue, nonneoplastic brain tissue, or PBMCs (not recorded which). The source is a human donor with low-grade glioma or glioblastoma, undergoing nonglioma brain surgery, or in good health (not recorded which).

J is TRBJ2-7 and V is TRBV20-1; 10 bases map to TRBD2. Germline CDR1 and CDR2: DFQATT and SNEGSKA (reference sequence). CDR3 length equals 16 residues. The V gene end was trimmed by 0 bases and the J gene end by 0 bases; junction bases not matched to a gene: 5. CDR3 bases: TGCAGTGCTAGAGATCCGAGCGGGAGGGACTCCTACGAGCAGTACTTC. As protein: CSARDPSGRDSYEQYF.

The sample holds many counts of this clonotype. The genes are TRBV6-2 or TRBV6-3 and TRBJ2-2, with TRBD2 matching 8 bases. V lost 4 bases and J lost 0; bases outside the gene matches: 4. CDR3 length: 16 residues. The germline V gene has CDR1 MNHEY and CDR2 SVGEGT. DNA for the CDR3: TGTGCCAGCAGTTCCCCGGGACTAGCGAACACCGGGGAGCTGTTTTTT. It is translated as CASSSPGLANTGELFF.

With regard to this clonotype: This sequence may be a read error, since a much larger clone differs from it by one base. The CDR3, as DNA: TGTGCCAGCAGTTTACAGAGAGATACGCAGTATTTT. Encoded protein: CASSLQRDTQYF. The chain links TRBV28 to TRBJ2-3, with D uncertain. V was cut by 2 bases and J by 5 bases, with 5 bases left in between. Per the germline V gene, CDR1 is MDHEN and CDR2 is SYDVKM. The CDR3 is made up of 12 amino acids.

This clonotype was detected many times. The chain couples TRBV20-1 to TRBJ2-1; D unclear. Germline V CDR1 and CDR2: DFQATT, SNEGSKA (reference sequence). Trimming stripped 0 bases from V and 8 bases from J, with 5 bases between. The CDR3 contains 11 residues. The CDR3 loop reads CSARDVYEQFF. CDR3 bases: TGCAGTGCTAGAGATGTCTATGAGCAGTTCTTC.

The chain has TRBV11-3 and TRBJ2-1, with D perhaps TRBD1 (6 bases). The ends were cut back, 5 bases at V and 5 bases at J, with 16 bases in the middle. From germline, CDR1 is SGHNT and CDR2 YENEEA. The CDR3 totals 15 residues. The CDR3 protein is CASSKNGKGDNEQFF. The CDR3 DNA sequence: TGTGCCAGCAGCAAAAACGGAAAGGGGGACAATGAGCAGTTCTTC.

The chain has TRBV29-1 and TRBJ1-1; D call uncertain. Trimming cost V 3 bases and J 2 bases, with 7 bases left between them. This CDR3 spans 12 amino acids. The germline CDR1 and CDR2 sequences are SQVTM and ANQGSEA. The CDR3 reads CSVDRANTEAFF. DNA of the CDR3: TGCAGCGTTGATAGAGCTAACACTGAAGCTTTCTTT.

With regard to this clonotype: At one boundary the junction diverges from the germline segment, which might be a read error. This rearrangement joins TRBV7-2 to TRBJ1-1; D is undetermined. Germline CDR1 is SGHTA and CDR2 is FQGNSA. The CDR3 has 13 amino acids. The CDR3 sequence is CASSIERNTKAFF. The CDR3 DNA reads as TGTGCCAGCAGCATCGAAAGGAACACTAAAGCTTTCTTT.

The rearrangement joins TRBV11-2 to TRBJ2-7, with D possibly being TRBD1 (7 bases). Looked up from germline, CDR1 is SGHAT and CDR2 is FQNNGV. CDR3 length: 16 residues. V was pared by 5 bases and J by 4 bases, with 21 bases between. CDR3 DNA sequence: TGTGCCAGCAGCCCTAGACAGGGAGGTACGGCTTACGAGCAGTACTTC. Translated, it gives CASSPRQGGTAYEQYF. Combining the CDR3 with reference TRBV11-2 and TRBJ2-7 gives the whole variable domain EAGVAQSPRYKIIEKRQSVAFWCNPISGHATLYWYQQILGQGPKLLIQFQNNGVVDDSQLPKDRFSAERLKGVDSTLKIQPAKLEDSAVYLCASSPRQGGTAYEQYFGPGTRLTVT.

A few counts support this clonotype. J is TRBJ1-1 and V is TRBV24-1, with D tentatively TRBD1 (5 bases). V was pared by 4 bases and J by 9 bases, with 14 bases between. CDR3 length: 13 amino acids. Germline CDR1 and CDR2: KGHDR and SFDVKD. The CDR3 loop reads CATSDREAAQAFF. CDR3 bases: TGTGCCACCAGTGACAGGGAAGCCGCGCAAGCTTTCTTT.

The chain carries TRBV5-1 and TRBJ1-2, with 7 nucleotides matching TRBD1. Per germline, CDR1 SGHRS and CDR2 YFSETQ. Germline trimming cut 3 bases from V and 0 bases from J; bases unmatched to any gene: 2. CDR3 length equals 14 residues. The CDR3 DNA follows: TGCGCCAGCAGCTCGGGACAGCCTAACTATGGCTACACCTTC. Protein product: CASSSGQPNYGYTF.

This clonotype was seen only a few times. The chain couples TRBV20-1 to TRBJ2-3; TRBD1 agrees at 7 bases. From germline, CDR1 is DFQATT and CDR2 SNEGSKA (reference sequence). Trimming took 6 bases from V and 0 from J; bases not matched to a gene: 12. This CDR3 has 16 amino acids. In nucleotides, the CDR3 is TGCAGTGCGTTCAGACAGGGCCCCTCTAGCACAGATACGCAGTATTTT. Amino acid sequence: CSAFRQGPSSTDTQYF.

This clonotype was seen only a few times. V usage is TRBV6-2 or TRBV6-3 and J usage is TRBJ2-1, with 8 bases fitting TRBD2. With V trimmed by 7 bases and J by 5 bases, 22 bases remained unmatched. Per the germline V gene, CDR1 is MNHEY and CDR2 is SVGEGT. The CDR3 runs 19 residues. CDR3: CASTQTWELAGTFNNEQFF. In DNA form, the CDR3 reads TGTGCCAGCACCCAAACATGGGAGCTAGCGGGTACCTTTAACAATGAGCAGTTCTTC.

This rearrangement joins TRBV3-1 to TRBJ2-1; 14 bases match TRBD2. Germline V gene data show CDR1 as LGHDT and CDR2 as YNNKEL (reference sequence). This CDR3 spans 15 amino acids. V shed 4 bases, J shed 7 bases, and the junction held 3 bases outside the gene matches. Here the CDR3 DNA reads TGTGCCAGCAGCCCCCGGACTAGCGGGAGGAATGAGCAGTTCTTC. It specifies CASSPRTSGRNEQFF.

This clonotype was seen ten or more times. This chain connects TRBV27 to TRBJ2-1, with D perhaps being TRBD1 or TRBD2 (6 bases each). The germline gives CDR1 MNHEY, CDR2 SMNVEV (reference sequence). CDR3 size: 17 residues. V lost 4 bases and J 2 bases, leaving 18 bases between the germline ends. DNA for the CDR3: TGTGCCAGCAGTTCCCTGTCCTCCCGGGGGCCCTACAATGAGCAGTTCTTC. It yields the protein CASSSLSSRGPYNEQFF.

This clonotype was counted once. The CDR3 does not close with the conserved phenylalanine or tryptophan, likely indicating a read error. The chain uses TRBV27 and TRBJ1-5; unclear D gene. V was trimmed by 5 bases and J by 0 bases, leaving 8 bases between them. The CDR3 length is 14 residues. CDR1 and CDR2 (germline): MNHEY, SMNVEV (reference sequence). The CDR3 DNA sequence: TGTGCCAGCAGTCAGGTCTATAGCAATCAGCCCCAGCATTCT. Amino acids: CASSQVYSNQPQHS.

The chain recombines TRBV7-9 with TRBJ2-2; no clear D gene. Germline CDR1 and CDR2: SEHNR and FQNEAQ (reference sequence). Trimming removed 6 bases from V and 4 bases from J, with 12 bases in between. This CDR3 has 14 residues. The CDR3 DNA is TGTGCCAGCAGGAGGTCCAGCTTCACCGGGGAGCTGTTTTTT. Residues: CASRRSSFTGELFF.

This clonotype has more than one count but fewer than ten. The chain is built from TRBV4-3 and TRBJ1-2; maybe TRBD1 (5 bases). Germline V gene sequence: CDR1 LGHNA, CDR2 YSLEER. This CDR3 has 15 amino acids. With 2 bases removed from V and 5 bases from J, the gap between germline ends came to 15 bases. The CDR3 sequence: CASSQNPGRVYGYTF. Written as DNA, the CDR3 is TGCGCCAGCAGCCAAAACCCGGGCAGGGTTTATGGCTACACCTTC.

A few counts support this clonotype. The genes are TRBV6-2 or TRBV6-3 and TRBJ2-7; the D call may be TRBD1 or TRBD2 (5 bases each). The V end was cut by 2 bases, the J end by 0 bases, with 14 bases between. The length of the CDR3 is 16 residues. Germline CDR1 reads MNHEY; CDR2 reads SVGEGT. CDR3 bases: TGTGCCAGCAGTTACCTCGGGGCGAGGAGCTCCTACGAGCAGTACTTC. Encoded protein: CASSYLGARSSYEQYF.

This clonotype was seen a few times. V usage is TRBV4-2 and J usage is TRBJ1-4; weak D call: TRBD1 (5 bases). Germline assignment: CDR1 LGHNA and CDR2 YNFKEQ. The V and J ends lost 6 bases and 6 bases respectively, with 23 bases between them. The CDR3 has 17 residues. This CDR3 is CASSLGQVLIGDEKLFF. CDR3 nucleotides: TGTGCCAGCAGTCTGGGGCAGGTATTGATTGGGGATGAAAAACTGTTTTTT.

This clonotype has a handful of counts. The chain couples TRBV6-1 to TRBJ2-7; TRBD1 agrees at 7 bases. The CDR3 length is 16 residues. With 2 bases clipped from V and 1 base from J, the junction kept 8 bases outside the gene matches. The germline V gene encodes CDR1 MNHNS and CDR2 SASEGT. The CDR3 sequence: CASSEYVGQRSYEQYF. CDR3 coding DNA: TGTGCCAGCAGTGAATACGTGGGACAGCGATCCTACGAGCAGTACTTC.

CDR3 loop: CASTLSGTEAFF. Here the CDR3 DNA reads TGTGCCAGTACCCTAAGCGGCACTGAAGCTTTCTTT. The chain joins TRBV19 to TRBJ1-1; no clear D gene. With 7 bases removed from V and 4 bases from J, the gap between germline ends came to 10 bases. The germline V gene encodes CDR1 LNHDA and CDR2 SQIVND (reference sequence). The CDR3 is made up of 12 amino acids. The complete variable domain, with remaining parts taken from reference TRBV19 and TRBJ1-1, reads DGGITQSPKYLFRKEGQNVTLSCEQNLNHDAMYWYRQDPGQGLRLIYYSQIVNDFQKGDIAEGYSVSREKKESFPLTVTSAQKNPTAFYLCASTLSGTEAFFGQGTRLTVV.

Comment on this clonotype: This may stem from a read error, because a much larger clone lies one nucleotide away. This chain joins TRBV28 and TRBJ1-6; D remains ambiguous. The CDR3 has 15 residues. Trimming stripped 3 bases from V and 7 bases from J, with 13 bases between. Per the germline V gene, CDR1 is MDHEN and CDR2 is SYDVKM. The CDR3 spells CASSFMPGGNSPLHF. In nucleotides, the CDR3 is TGTGCCAGCAGTTTTATGCCAGGAGGGAATTCACCCCTCCACTTT.

At least ten counts were recorded for this clonotype. J is TRBJ2-1 and V is TRBV6-1; TRBD2 might be the D (5 bases). The germline V and J ends were trimmed by 5 bases and 5 bases, with 16 bases remaining between them. Germline CDR1 is MNHNS and CDR2 is SASEGT. The CDR3 extends over 15 amino acids. The CDR3 here is CASSSIHGVDNEQFF. The DNA of the CDR3 is TGTGCCAGCAGTTCCATACACGGGGTGGACAATGAGCAGTTCTTC.